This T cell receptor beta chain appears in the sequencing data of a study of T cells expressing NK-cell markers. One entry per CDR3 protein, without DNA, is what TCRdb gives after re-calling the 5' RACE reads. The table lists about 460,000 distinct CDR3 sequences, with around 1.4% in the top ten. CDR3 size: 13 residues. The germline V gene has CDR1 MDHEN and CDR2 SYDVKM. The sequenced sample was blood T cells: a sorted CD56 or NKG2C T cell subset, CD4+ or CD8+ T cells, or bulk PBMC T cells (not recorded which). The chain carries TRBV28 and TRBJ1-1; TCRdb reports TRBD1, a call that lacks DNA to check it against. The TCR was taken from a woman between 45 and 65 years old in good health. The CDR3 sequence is CASRDPSGKEAFF.